The 25 T cell receptor beta chains listed next were all sequenced from one sample in a study of beta chain features in type 1 diabetes (dated by TCRdb to 2017 to 2018). The library relied on the immunoSEQ multiplex PCR assay. The entire isolated RNA was reverse transcribed using the High Capacity cDNA Reverse Transcription Kit, and thus expressed TCRB transcripts were sequenced. TCRdb took over this immuneACCESS table, retaining in-frame rearrangements with V and J assigned. Such tables are incomplete; in checked studies, under half of the missing clones stem from an unresolved V gene, and the remainder is unexplained. Here the sample has more than 300,000 clones; roughly 8% occur a single time. The top ten clones comprise around 0.44% of the sample. Sequenced: central memory CD4+ T cells from blood. The receptor source for this set is a woman aged 18-29 years in good health.

This clone was seen a few times. The J gene is TRBJ2-5, the V gene TRBV18; no reliable D call. Trimming shortened V by 4 bases and J by 1 base, and 13 bases separated the two germline ends. The CDR3 is made up of 15 amino acids. From germline, CDR1 is KGHSH and CDR2 LQKENI. CDR3 nucleotide sequence: TGTGCCAGCTCACGGGCTCACGCCCCCCAAGAGACCCAGTACTTC. Translated: CASSRAHAPQETQYF.

The chain links TRBV7-6 to TRBJ2-2; D gene uncertain. This CDR3 spans 13 amino acids. V shed 7 bases and J shed 5 bases, with 11 bases lying between them. CDR1 is SGHVS and CDR2 is FNYEAQ in the germline V gene. In DNA form, the CDR3 reads TGTGCCAGCACCAATAGTGTTACCGGGGAGCTGTTTTTT. This translates into CASTNSVTGELFF.

This clone showed up just a few times. V is TRBV29-1 and J is TRBJ2-1; possible D gene TRBD2, 6 bases. V lost 2 bases and J 0 bases, leaving 8 bases between the germline ends. From germline, CDR1 is SQVTM and CDR2 ANQGSEA. CDR3 length: 14 residues. The CDR3 loop is CSVERGSSYNEQFF. CDR3 nucleotide sequence: TGCAGCGTTGAACGGGGGAGCTCCTACAATGAGCAGTTCTTC.

The chain employs TRBV15 and TRBJ1-4; the D gene is possibly TRBD1 (5 bases). CDR1 and CDR2 from the germline V gene are LNHNV and YYDKDF (reference sequence). V was trimmed by 0 bases and J by 4 bases, leaving 9 bases between them. The CDR3 runs 15 residues. The CDR3 spells CATSRERGRNEKLFF. In nucleotides, the CDR3 is TGTGCCACCAGCAGAGAGAGGGGCCGTAATGAAAAACTGTTTTTT.

The chain combines TRBV5-4 with TRBJ2-3; D is perhaps TRBD2 (5 bases). The ends were cut back, 3 bases at V and 0 bases at J, with 8 bases in the middle. The CDR3 is 14 amino acids. Per the germline V gene, CDR1 is SGHNT and CDR2 is YYREEE (reference sequence). The CDR3: CASSYGGSTDTQYF. In DNA form, the CDR3 reads TGTGCCAGCAGCTATGGCGGGAGCACAGATACGCAGTATTTT.

This clone occurred a few times. J is TRBJ2-2 and V is TRBV18; TRBD1 matches at 9 bases. CDR3 size: 15 residues. Germline CDR1 reads KGHSH; CDR2 reads LQKENI. V gave up 2 bases and J gave up 3 bases; unmatched junction bases: 1. CDR3 sequence: CASSPWTGDTGELFF. Here the CDR3 DNA reads TGTGCCAGCTCACCATGGACAGGGGACACCGGGGAGCTGTTTTTT.

The chain recombines TRBV7-9 with TRBJ2-1, with TRBD2 matching 9 bases. The CDR3 runs to 16 residues. In germline, CDR1 is SEHNR, CDR2 FQNEAQ (reference sequence). V gave up 5 bases and J gave up 7 bases; unmatched junction bases: 12. The CDR3 spells CASSLRASGNGNEQFF. The CDR3 nucleotides read TGTGCCAGCAGCCTACGGGCTAGCGGGAACGGTAATGAGCAGTTCTTC.

This clone was recorded at least ten times. The chain links TRBV10-3 to TRBJ1-5; TRBD1 might be the D (6 bases). The CDR3 spans 12 residues. Deletions cut 10 bases from V and 5 bases from J, with 12 bases between. CDR1 and CDR2 (germline): ENHRY, SYGVKD. The CDR3, as DNA: TGTGCCACCGGGGACATTTATCAGCCCCAGCATTTT. This sequence encodes CATGDIYQPQHF.

This clone came up a few times. V usage is TRBV4-2 and J usage is TRBJ2-7; no reliable D call. The CDR3 has 13 amino acids. V was shortened by 0 bases and J by 6 bases, with 9 bases between the two germline ends. The germline CDR1 and CDR2 sequences are LGHNA and YNFKEQ. CDR3 region: CASSQDYEREQYF. Here the CDR3 DNA reads TGTGCCAGCAGCCAAGATTACGAGCGCGAGCAGTACTTC.

This clone came up many times. The gene calls are TRBV11-2 and TRBJ2-7; D is perhaps TRBD2 (5 bases). Germline loops: CDR1 SGHAT, CDR2 FQNNGV. CDR3 length: 15 residues. V lost 2 bases and J 5 bases, leaving 16 bases between the germline ends. The CDR3 sequence is CASSLTFGNKDEQYF. The CDR3 DNA reads as TGTGCCAGCAGCTTAACTTTCGGGAACAAAGACGAGCAGTACTTC.

This clone turned up a few times. This chain links TRBV28 with TRBJ2-7; weak D call: TRBD2 (6 bases). V was shortened by 8 bases and J by 1 base, with 15 bases between the two germline ends. The CDR3 covers 14 residues. The germline V gene encodes CDR1 MDHEN and CDR2 SYDVKM. The CDR3 is CASLGGGVSYEQYF. CDR3 coding DNA: TGTGCCAGCCTGGGGGGTGGGGTGTCCTACGAGCAGTACTTC. Filled out from reference TRBV28 and TRBJ2-7, the complete variable domain reads DVKVTQSSRYLVKRTGEKVFLECVQDMDHENMFWYRQDPGLGLRLIYFSYDVKMKEKGDIPEGYSVSREKKERFSLILESASTNQTSMYLCASLGGGVSYEQYFGPGTRLTVT.

This clone occurred a few times. This chain connects TRBV13 to TRBJ2-1; D possibly corresponds to TRBD2 (6 bases). The length of the CDR3 is 14 residues. Germline loops: CDR1 PRHDT, CDR2 FYEKMQ (reference sequence). With 5 bases removed from V and 12 bases from J, the gap between germline ends came to 20 bases. CDR3 sequence: CASSDNRRGGWQFF. CDR3 nucleotide sequence: TGTGCCAGCAGCGATAATCGGCGGGGCGGTTGGCAGTTCTTC.

In its sample, this clone was seen a few times. V and J are TRBV20-1 and TRBJ1-2, with no clear D. Trimming took 4 bases from V and 5 from J, leaving 8 bases between them. The length of the CDR3 is 11 residues. CDR1 DFQATT and CDR2 SNEGSKA come from the germline V gene (reference sequence). The CDR3 protein is CSAIGPYGYTF. Written as DNA, the CDR3 is TGCAGTGCTATCGGACCTTATGGCTACACCTTC.

There are a few counts of this clone. The chain recombines TRBV4-3 with TRBJ2-5; no clear D gene. Per the germline V gene, CDR1 is LGHNA and CDR2 is YSLEER. V dropped 0 bases and J dropped 5 bases, with 16 bases sitting between them. The CDR3 consists of 16 residues. In nucleotides, the CDR3 is TGCGCCAGCAGCCAAGATCTGCCCCAAAGTTCGGAGACCCAGTACTTC. Encoded protein: CASSQDLPQSSETQYF.

The chain combines TRBV29-1 with TRBJ2-7; TRBD2 matches 10 bases. The V gene's germline CDR1 is SQVTM and CDR2 ANQGSEA. V lost 5 bases and J lost 0; bases outside the gene matches: 4. This CDR3 is built from 14 residues. The CDR3 DNA sequence: TGCAGCGTTTTAACTAGCGGGAACTCCTACGAGCAGTACTTC. This translates into CSVLTSGNSYEQYF.

This clone was observed once. V gene TRBV6-5 combines with J gene TRBJ2-3, with D possibly being TRBD2 (6 bases). CDR1 is MNHEY and CDR2 is SVGAGI in the germline V gene. The CDR3 extends over 16 amino acids. Trimming stripped 2 bases from V and 2 bases from J, with 14 bases between. The CDR3 here is CASSYRTGVNTDTQYF. The CDR3, as DNA: TGTGCCAGCAGTTACCGGACGGGAGTAAACACAGATACGCAGTATTTT.

The V gene is TRBV5-1, the J gene TRBJ2-3, with D unresolved. The CDR3 loop spans 15 amino acids. V lost 4 bases to trimming and J lost 2 bases, with 14 bases between them. Germline CDR1 and CDR2: SGHRS and YFSETQ. This CDR3 reads CASSPTPSITDTQYF. In DNA, the CDR3 is TGCGCCAGCAGCCCCACTCCATCCATCACAGATACGCAGTATTTT.

This clone has only a few counts. The V and J genes are TRBV20-1 and TRBJ2-7; D is uncertain. The CDR3 length is 10 residues. Germline V gene sequence: CDR1 DFQATT, CDR2 SNEGSKA (reference sequence). With 4 bases removed from V and 3 bases from J, the gap between germline ends came to 4 bases. The CDR3: CSAIGYEQYF. CDR3 bases: TGCAGTGCTATTGGCTACGAGCAGTACTTC.

This clone was seen a few times. The gene calls are TRBV5-5 and TRBJ2-5; perhaps TRBD2 as D (6 bases). The CDR3 has 16 residues. V was cut by 2 bases and J by 2 bases, with 16 bases left in between. Germline V lookup: CDR1 SGHKS, CDR2 YYEKEE (reference sequence). CDR3 sequence (DNA): TGTGCCAGCAGCTTAGTCCTTCTAGCGAAACAAGAGACCCAGTACTTC. Its protein is CASSLVLLAKQETQYF.

This chain uses TRBV27 with TRBJ2-6; weak D call: TRBD1 (5 bases). V was trimmed by 5 bases and J by 0 bases, leaving 11 bases between them. Per the germline V gene, CDR1 is MNHEY and CDR2 is SMNVEV (reference sequence). The CDR3 runs 16 residues. For the CDR3, the DNA is TGTGCCAGCAGTACAAACAGGTACTCTGGGGCCAACGTCCTGACTTTC. Its translation is CASSTNRYSGANVLTF.

The rearrangement links TRBV10-3 to TRBJ2-7; perhaps D is TRBD1 or TRBD2 (5 bases each). Germline CDR1 reads ENHRY; CDR2 reads SYGVKD. V was pared by 0 bases and J by 6 bases, with 18 bases between. The CDR3 is 16 amino acids. Here the CDR3 DNA reads TGTGCCATCAGTGAGTCGTGGGACGCCGAGAGGGGCGAGCAGTACTTC. This codes for CAISESWDAERGEQYF.

This rearrangement joins TRBV5-1 to TRBJ2-5; TRBD1 aligns across 7 bases. The DNA end lines up better with TRBJ2-7; the J call may be wrong. CDR1 is SGHRS and CDR2 is YFSETQ in the germline V gene. CDR3 size: 11 residues. The chain's CDR3 is CASRQGTEQYF. Here the CDR3 DNA reads TGCGCCAGCAGACAGGGGACCGAGCAGTACTTC.

In its sample, this clone was seen a few times. This rearrangement joins TRBV10-3 to TRBJ1-5; D gene uncertain. V shed 4 bases and J shed 0 bases, with 7 bases lying between them. Germline CDR1 and CDR2: ENHRY and SYGVKD. The CDR3 length is 14 residues. The CDR3 protein is CAISVGNSNQPQHF. The CDR3 region has the DNA TGTGCCATCAGTGTAGGGAATAGCAATCAGCCCCAGCATTTT.

CDR3 residues: CASSLEMDSYGYTF. DNA for the CDR3: TGCGCCAGCAGCCTAGAAATGGACAGCTATGGCTACACCTTC. The V gene is TRBV4-3, the J gene TRBJ1-2, with TRBD1 as a possible D gene (6 bases). V gave up 4 bases and J gave up 4 bases, with 13 bases separating them. The germline CDR1 and CDR2 sequences are LGHNA and YSLEER. This CDR3 spans 14 amino acids.

This clone was counted only a few times. The genes are TRBV7-8 and TRBJ2-5; the D gene is possibly TRBD2 (5 bases). Germline V gene lookup returns CDR1 SGHVS and CDR2 FQNEAQ. This CDR3 comprises 15 residues. V was shortened by 5 bases and J by 4 bases, with 17 bases between the two germline ends. The CDR3 region is CASSQLTGERETQYF. Here the CDR3 DNA reads TGTGCCAGCAGCCAACTTACTGGGGAGCGAGAGACCCAGTACTTC.